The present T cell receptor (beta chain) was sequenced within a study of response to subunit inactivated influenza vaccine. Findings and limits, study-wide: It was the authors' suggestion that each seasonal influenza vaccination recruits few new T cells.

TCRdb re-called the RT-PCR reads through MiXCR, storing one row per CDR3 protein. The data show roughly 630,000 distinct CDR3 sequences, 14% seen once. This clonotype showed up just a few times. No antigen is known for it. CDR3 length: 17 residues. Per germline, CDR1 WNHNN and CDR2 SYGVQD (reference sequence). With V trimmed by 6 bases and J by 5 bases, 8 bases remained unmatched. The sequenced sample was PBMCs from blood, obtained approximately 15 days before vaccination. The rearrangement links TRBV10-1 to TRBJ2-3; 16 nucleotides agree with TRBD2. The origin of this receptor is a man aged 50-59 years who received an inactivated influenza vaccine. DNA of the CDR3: TGCGCCAGCAGCGCCGGGACTAGCGGGGGGGCGCTAGATACGCAGTATTTT. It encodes CASSAGTSGGALDTQYF.